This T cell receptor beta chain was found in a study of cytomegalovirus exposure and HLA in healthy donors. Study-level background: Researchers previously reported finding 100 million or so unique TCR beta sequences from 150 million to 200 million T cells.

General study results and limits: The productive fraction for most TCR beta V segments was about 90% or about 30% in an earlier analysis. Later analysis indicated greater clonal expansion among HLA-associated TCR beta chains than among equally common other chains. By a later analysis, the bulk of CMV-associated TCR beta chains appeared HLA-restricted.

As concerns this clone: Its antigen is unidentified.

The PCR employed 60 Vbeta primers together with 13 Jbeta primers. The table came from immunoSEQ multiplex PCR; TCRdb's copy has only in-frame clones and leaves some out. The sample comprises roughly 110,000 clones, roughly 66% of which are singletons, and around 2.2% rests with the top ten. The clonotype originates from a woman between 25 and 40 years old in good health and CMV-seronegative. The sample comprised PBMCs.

The DNA for the CDR3 is TGTGCCAGCTGGAGCGTCACTGAAGCTTTCTTT. Amino acid sequence: CASWSVTEAFF. The V and J genes are TRBV28 and TRBJ1-1, with no clear D. Germline-derived CDR1 and CDR2 are MDHEN and SYDVKM. Trimming cost V 8 bases and J 4 bases, with 8 bases left between them. This CDR3 has 11 amino acids.